The clone carrying this TCR beta chain was seen more than once but under ten times. The antigen remains unidentified. A single record per CDR3 protein comes from TCRdb applying MiXCR to the 5' RACE reads. In the table there are some 350,000 distinct CDR3 sequences, roughly 6.1% of which are singletons. The record originates from a study of T cells after yellow fever vaccination. Turning to the study itself: The SMART-Seq v4 Ultra Low Input method served to prepare the low-cell-number fractions.

The germline V gene encodes CDR1 SGHTA and CDR2 FQGNSA. This CDR3 comprises 13 residues. V lost 5 bases, J lost 4 bases, and 10 bases lay in between. General study findings and limits: Most primary-vaccination clones recurred post-booster (approximately 96% CD4, 88% CD8). Abundant clonotypes from the bulk population could have been carried over as contaminants into FACS-sorted repertoires.

The sequence came from a man aged 25 to 40 who received the YFV17D yellow fever vaccine. This specimen was PBMCs, taken 5 days after the yellow fever booster vaccination. The chain has TRBV7-2 and TRBJ2-3; D gene ambiguous. The CDR3 is CASSKDHSDTQYF. CDR3 nucleotide sequence: TGTGCCAGCAGCAAAGACCATTCAGATACGCAGTATTTT. Drawing the rest from reference TRBV7-2 and TRBJ2-3, the complete variable domain is GAGVSQSPSNKVTEKGKDVELRCDPISGHTALYWYRQSLGQGLEFLIYFQGNSAPDKSGLPSDRFSAERTGGSVSTLTIQRTQQEDSAVYLCASSKDHSDTQYFGPGTRLTVL.